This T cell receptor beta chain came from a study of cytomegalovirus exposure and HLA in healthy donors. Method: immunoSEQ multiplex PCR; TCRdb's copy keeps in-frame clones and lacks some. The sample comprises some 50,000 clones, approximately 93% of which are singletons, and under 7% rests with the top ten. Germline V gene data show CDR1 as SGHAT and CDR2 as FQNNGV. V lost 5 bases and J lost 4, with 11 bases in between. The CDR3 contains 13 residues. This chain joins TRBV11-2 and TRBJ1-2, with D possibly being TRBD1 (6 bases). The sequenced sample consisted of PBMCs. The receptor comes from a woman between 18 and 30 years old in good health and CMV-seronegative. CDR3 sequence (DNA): TGTGCCAGCAGCCCTGGACAGATCTATGGCTACACCTTC. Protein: CASSPGQIYGYTF.